This T cell receptor beta chain was identified in a study of response to subunit inactivated influenza vaccine. The study's findings and limits: There was a suggestion from the authors that each seasonal influenza vaccination recruits few new T cells.

TCRdb reprocessed the RT-PCR reads via MiXCR and lists one record per CDR3 protein. Of around 570,000 distinct CDR3 sequences detected, 7.6% appear once; the ten largest clones hold 10% to 15%. Remarks on this clonotype: Its target is unknown.

This CDR3 region has 14 residues. Germline V gives CDR1 SGHTA, CDR2 FQGNSA. V gave up 5 bases and J gave up 8 bases; unmatched junction bases: 5. The sequenced sample was PBMCs from blood, obtained less than 30 months after vaccination. V and J are TRBV7-2 and TRBJ2-2; TRBD2 matches at 10 bases. The TCR comes from a man between 50 and 75 years old who received an inactivated influenza vaccine. In nucleotides, the CDR3 is TGTGCCAGCAGCCGACTAGCGGGTCCGGGGGAGCTGTTTTTT. Translation gives CASSRLAGPGELFF.